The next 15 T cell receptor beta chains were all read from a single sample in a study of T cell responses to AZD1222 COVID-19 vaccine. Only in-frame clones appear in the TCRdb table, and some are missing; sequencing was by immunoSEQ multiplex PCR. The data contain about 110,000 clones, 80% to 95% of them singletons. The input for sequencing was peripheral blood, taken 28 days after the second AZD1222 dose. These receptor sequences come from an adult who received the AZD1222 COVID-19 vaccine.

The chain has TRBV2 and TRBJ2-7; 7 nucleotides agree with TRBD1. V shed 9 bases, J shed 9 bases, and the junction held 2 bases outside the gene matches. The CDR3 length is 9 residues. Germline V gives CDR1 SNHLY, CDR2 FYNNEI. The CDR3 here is CARQGMQYF. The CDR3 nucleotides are TGTGCCAGACAGGGGATGCAGTACTTC.

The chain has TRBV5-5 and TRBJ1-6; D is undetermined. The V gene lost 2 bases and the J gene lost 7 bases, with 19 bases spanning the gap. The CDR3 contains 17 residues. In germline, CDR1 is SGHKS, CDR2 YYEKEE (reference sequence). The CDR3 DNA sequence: TGTGCCAGCAGCTTTCTCACCCCGCCGGCATGGAATTCACCCCTCCACTTT. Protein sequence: CASSFLTPPAWNSPLHF.

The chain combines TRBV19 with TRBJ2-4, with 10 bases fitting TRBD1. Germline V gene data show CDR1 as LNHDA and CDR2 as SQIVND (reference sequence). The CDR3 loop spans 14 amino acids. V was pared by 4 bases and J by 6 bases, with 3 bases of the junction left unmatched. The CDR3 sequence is CASSTTGGGNIQYF. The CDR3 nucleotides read TGTGCCAGTAGTACGACAGGGGGCGGAAACATTCAGTACTTC.

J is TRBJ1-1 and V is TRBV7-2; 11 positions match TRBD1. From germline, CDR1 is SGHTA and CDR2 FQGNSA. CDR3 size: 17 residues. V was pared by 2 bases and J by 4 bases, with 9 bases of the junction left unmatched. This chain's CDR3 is CASSLPSDRGLGTEAFF. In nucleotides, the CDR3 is TGTGCCAGCAGCTTACCCTCGGACAGGGGGCTGGGCACTGAAGCTTTCTTT.

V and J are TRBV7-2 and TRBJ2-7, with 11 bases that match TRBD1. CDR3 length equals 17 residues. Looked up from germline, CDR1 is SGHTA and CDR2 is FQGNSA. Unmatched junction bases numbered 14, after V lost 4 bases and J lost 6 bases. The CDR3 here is CASSSQPPGQGEGEQYF. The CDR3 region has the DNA TGTGCCAGCAGCTCCCAACCCCCGGGACAGGGGGAGGGCGAGCAGTACTTC. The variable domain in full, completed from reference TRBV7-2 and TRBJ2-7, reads GAGVSQSPSNKVTEKGKDVELRCDPISGHTALYWYRQSLGQGLEFLIYFQGNSAPDKSGLPSDRFSAERTGGSVSTLTIQRTQQEDSAVYLCASSSQPPGQGEGEQYFGPGTRLTVT.

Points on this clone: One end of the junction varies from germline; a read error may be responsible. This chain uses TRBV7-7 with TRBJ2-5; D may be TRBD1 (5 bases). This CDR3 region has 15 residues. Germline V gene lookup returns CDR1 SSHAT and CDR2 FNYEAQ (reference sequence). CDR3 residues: CASSLVTGSAETQYF. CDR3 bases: TGTGCTAGCAGCTTAGTTACAGGAAGCGCAGAGACCCAGTACTTC.

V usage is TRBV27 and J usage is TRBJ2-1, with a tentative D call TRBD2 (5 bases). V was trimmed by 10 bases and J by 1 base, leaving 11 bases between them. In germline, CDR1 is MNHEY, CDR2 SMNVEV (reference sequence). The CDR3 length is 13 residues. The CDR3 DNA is TGTGCCACCGAGGACTTGTCCTACAATGAGCAGTTCTTC. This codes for CATEDLSYNEQFF.

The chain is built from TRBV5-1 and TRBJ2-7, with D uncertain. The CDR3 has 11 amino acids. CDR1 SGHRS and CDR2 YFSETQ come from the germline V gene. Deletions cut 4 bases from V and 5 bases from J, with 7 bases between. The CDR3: CASSDGHEQYF. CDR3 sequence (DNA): TGCGCCAGCAGCGACGGGCACGAGCAGTACTTC. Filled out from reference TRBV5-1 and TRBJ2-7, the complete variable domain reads KAGVTQTPRYLIKTRGQQVTLSCSPISGHRSVSWYQQTPGQGLQFLFEYFSETQRNKGNFPGRFSGRQFSNSRSEMNVSTLELGDSALYLCASSDGHEQYFGPGTRLTVT.

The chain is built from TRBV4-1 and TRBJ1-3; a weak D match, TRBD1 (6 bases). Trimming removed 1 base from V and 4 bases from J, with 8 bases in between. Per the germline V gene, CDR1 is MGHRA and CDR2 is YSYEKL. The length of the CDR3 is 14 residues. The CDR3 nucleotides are TGCGCCAGCAGCCAAGTTCAGGGGGGAAACACCATATATTTT. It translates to CASSQVQGGNTIYF.

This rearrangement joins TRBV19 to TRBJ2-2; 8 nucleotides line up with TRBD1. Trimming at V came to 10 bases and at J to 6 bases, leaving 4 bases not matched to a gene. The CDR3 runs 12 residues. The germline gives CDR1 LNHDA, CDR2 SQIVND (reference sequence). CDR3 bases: TGTGCCATTGAACAGGGGGCCGGGGAGCTGTTTTTT. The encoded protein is CAIEQGAGELFF.

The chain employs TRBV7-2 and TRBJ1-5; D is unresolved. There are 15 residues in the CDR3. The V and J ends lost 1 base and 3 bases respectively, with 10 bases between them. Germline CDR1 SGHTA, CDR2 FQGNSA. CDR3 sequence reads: CASSLVGQNNQPQHF. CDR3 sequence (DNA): TGTGCCAGCAGCTTAGTAGGGCAGAACAATCAGCCCCAGCATTTT.

CDR3 sequence: CSVDRAGGTDTQYF. Written as DNA, the CDR3 is TGCAGCGTTGACAGGGCAGGAGGCACAGATACGCAGTATTTT. The rearrangement uses TRBV29-1 and TRBJ2-3; TRBD1 might be the D (5 bases). The CDR3 totals 14 residues. V was cut by 3 bases and J by 1 base, with 11 bases left in between. The V gene's germline CDR1 is SQVTM and CDR2 ANQGSEA.

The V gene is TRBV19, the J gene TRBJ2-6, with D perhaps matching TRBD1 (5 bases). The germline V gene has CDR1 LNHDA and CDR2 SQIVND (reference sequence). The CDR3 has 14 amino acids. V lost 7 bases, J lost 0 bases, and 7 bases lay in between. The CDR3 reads CASMGLSGANVLTF. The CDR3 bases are TGTGCCAGTATGGGGCTCTCTGGGGCCAACGTCCTGACTTTC.

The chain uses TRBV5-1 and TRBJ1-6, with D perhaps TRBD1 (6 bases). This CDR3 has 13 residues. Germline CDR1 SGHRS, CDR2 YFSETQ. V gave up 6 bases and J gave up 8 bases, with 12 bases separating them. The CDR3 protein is CASKGGTDSPLHF. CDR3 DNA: TGCGCCAGCAAGGGGGGGACGGATTCACCCCTCCACTTT.

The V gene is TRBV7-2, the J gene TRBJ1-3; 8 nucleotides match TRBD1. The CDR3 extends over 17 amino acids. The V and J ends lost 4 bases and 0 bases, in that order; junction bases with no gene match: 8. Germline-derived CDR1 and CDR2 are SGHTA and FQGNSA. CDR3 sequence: CASSYSGTGFSGNTIYF. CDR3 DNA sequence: TGTGCCAGCAGCTACTCTGGGACAGGCTTCTCTGGAAACACCATATATTTT.